This is a list of T cell receptor beta chains from one sample in a study of beta chain features in type 1 diabetes. This table comes from immunoSEQ multiplex PCR, and its TCRdb copy is limited to in-frame clones, with some not included. This sample has 350,000 to 450,000 clones, with roughly 12% found just once. Sequenced material: naive CD4+ T cells from blood. The receptors originated from a woman aged 18-29 years with type 1 diabetes. Each CDR3 is given with its conserved first and last residue. D genes are given only for firm matches. A row's size may be missing; if present it is once, few, many or a size class.

d_call: .
cdr3_length: 14
v_call: TRBV7-2
j_call: TRBJ2-5
clone_size: few
cdr3_aa: CASSSGISGETQYF
cdr3_nt: TGTGCCAGCAGCTCCGGGATTTCGGGGGAGACCCAGTACTTC

d_call: TRBD2
cdr3_length: 14
v_call: TRBV7-2
j_call: TRBJ2-3
clone_size: few
cdr3_aa: CASSRIAGSDTQYF
cdr3_nt: TGTGCCAGCAGCCGCATAGCGGGGTCAGATACGCAGTATTTT

d_call: .
cdr3_length: 13
v_call: TRBV11-3
j_call: TRBJ1-6
clone_size: few
cdr3_aa: CASSLSLDSPLHF
cdr3_nt: TGTGCCAGCAGCCTTAGTCTAGATTCACCCCTCCACTTT

d_call: .
cdr3_length: 17
v_call: TRBV9
j_call: TRBJ1-6
clone_size: .
cdr3_aa: CASSVLPGGGRWSPLHF
cdr3_nt: TGTGCCAGCAGCGTTTTACCCGGCGGGGGAAGATGGTCACCCCTCCACTTT

d_call: TRBD2
cdr3_length: 14
v_call: TRBV11-2
j_call: TRBJ2-7
clone_size: .
cdr3_aa: CASSPGLINYEQYF
cdr3_nt: TGTGCCAGCAGTCCGGGACTAATTAACTACGAGCAGTACTTC

d_call: .
cdr3_length: 12
v_call: TRBV7-9
j_call: TRBJ2-1
clone_size: .
cdr3_aa: CASSPGSSSRFF
cdr3_nt: TGTGCCAGCAGCCCCGGGAGTTCCTCGCGGTTCTTC

d_call: .
cdr3_length: 13
v_call: TRBV29-1
j_call: TRBJ2-7
clone_size: few
cdr3_aa: CSVVTADTYEQYF
cdr3_nt: TGCAGCGTTGTTACAGCGGATACCTACGAGCAGTACTTC

d_call: .
cdr3_length: 15
v_call: TRBV27
j_call: TRBJ2-6
clone_size: .
cdr3_aa: CASRLWAAGANVLTF
cdr3_nt: TGTGCCAGCAGGTTGTGGGCAGCTGGGGCCAACGTCCTGACTTTC

d_call: TRBD2
cdr3_length: 16
v_call: TRBV9
j_call: TRBJ2-1
clone_size: few
cdr3_aa: CASSGDVAGAYNEQFF
cdr3_nt: TGTGCCAGCAGCGGAGACGTGGCGGGAGCCTACAATGAGCAGTTCTTC

d_call: .
cdr3_length: 14
v_call: TRBV5-6
j_call: TRBJ2-2
clone_size: few
cdr3_aa: CASLFGYGTGELFF
cdr3_nt: TGTGCCAGCCTCTTCGGGTACGGGACCGGGGAGCTGTTTTTT

d_call: TRBD2
cdr3_length: 16
v_call: TRBV11-3
j_call: TRBJ2-3
clone_size: few
cdr3_aa: CASSLWGGSSTDTQYF
cdr3_nt: TGTGCCAGCAGCTTATGGGGGGGGAGCAGCACAGATACGCAGTATTTT

d_call: .
cdr3_length: 15
v_call: TRBV4-3
j_call: TRBJ2-1
clone_size: .
cdr3_aa: CASSQSPGLDNEQFF
cdr3_nt: TGCGCCAGCAGCCAATCCCCGGGACTTGACAATGAGCAGTTCTTC

d_call: .
cdr3_length: 13
v_call: TRBV7-9
j_call: TRBJ2-3
clone_size: .
cdr3_aa: CASSLTGDSTQYF
cdr3_nt: TGTGCCAGCAGCTTAACGGGAGATAGTACGCAGTATTTT

d_call: .
cdr3_length: 13
v_call: TRBV7-2
j_call: TRBJ2-7
clone_size: .
cdr3_aa: CASIRGGSYEQYF
cdr3_nt: TGTGCCAGCATCCGTGGAGGCTCCTACGAGCAGTACTTC

d_call: .
cdr3_length: 15
v_call: TRBV5-1
j_call: TRBJ1-1
clone_size: few
cdr3_aa: CASSFQTGVNTEAFF
cdr3_nt: TGCGCCAGCAGCTTCCAGACGGGGGTAAACACTGAAGCTTTCTTT